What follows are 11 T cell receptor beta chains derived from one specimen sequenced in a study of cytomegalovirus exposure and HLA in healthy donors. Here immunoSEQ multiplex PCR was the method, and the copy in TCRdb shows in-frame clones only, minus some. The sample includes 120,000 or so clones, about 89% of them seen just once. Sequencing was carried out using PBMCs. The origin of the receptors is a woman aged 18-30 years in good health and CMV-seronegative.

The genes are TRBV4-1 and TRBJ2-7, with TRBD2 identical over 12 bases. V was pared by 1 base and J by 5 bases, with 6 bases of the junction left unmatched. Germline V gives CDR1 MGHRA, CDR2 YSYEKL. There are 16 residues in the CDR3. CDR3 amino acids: CASSQGLAGVRNEQYF. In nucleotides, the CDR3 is TGCGCCAGCAGCCAAGGACTAGCGGGAGTAAGGAACGAGCAGTACTTC.

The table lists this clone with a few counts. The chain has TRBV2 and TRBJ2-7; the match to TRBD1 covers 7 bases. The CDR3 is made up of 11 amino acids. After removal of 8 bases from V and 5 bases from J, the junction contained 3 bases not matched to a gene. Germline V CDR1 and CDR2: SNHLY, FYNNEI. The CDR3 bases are TGTGCCAGCCTGGGACAGAACGAGCAGTACTTC. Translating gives CASLGQNEQYF.

CDR3 DNA sequence: TGTGCCAGCAGCTTCGGACTAGCGGGAGATGAGCAGTTCTTC. Amino acid sequence: CASSFGLAGDEQFF. This chain uses TRBV7-9 with TRBJ2-1, with 13 bases identical to TRBD2. With V trimmed by 3 bases and J by 8 bases, 1 base remained unmatched. The CDR3 contains 14 residues. Germline lookup yields CDR1 SEHNR and CDR2 FQNEAQ (reference sequence).

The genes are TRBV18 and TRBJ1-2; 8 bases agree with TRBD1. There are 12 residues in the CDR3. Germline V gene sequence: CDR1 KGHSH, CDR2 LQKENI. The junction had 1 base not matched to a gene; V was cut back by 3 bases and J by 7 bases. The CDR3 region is CASSPDRGGYTF. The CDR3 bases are TGTGCCAGCTCACCTGACAGGGGTGGCTACACCTTC. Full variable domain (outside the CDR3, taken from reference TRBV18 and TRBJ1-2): NAGVMQNPRHLVRRRGQEARLRCSPMKGHSHVYWYRQLPEEGLKFMVYLQKENIIDESGMPKERFSAEFPKEGPSILRIQQVVRGDSAAYFCASSPDRGGYTFGSGTRLTVV.

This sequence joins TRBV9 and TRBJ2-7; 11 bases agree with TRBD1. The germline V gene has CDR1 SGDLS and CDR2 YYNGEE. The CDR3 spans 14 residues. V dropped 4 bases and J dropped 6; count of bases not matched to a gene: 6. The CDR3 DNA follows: TGTGCCAGCAGCCAAGGACAGGGGGCGGCCGAGCAGTACTTC. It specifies CASSQGQGAAEQYF.

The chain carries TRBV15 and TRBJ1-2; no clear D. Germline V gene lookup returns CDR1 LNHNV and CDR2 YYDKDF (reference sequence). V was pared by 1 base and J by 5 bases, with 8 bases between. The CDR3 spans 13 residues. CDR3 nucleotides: TGTGCCACCAGCAGAGGCGGCGATTATGGCTACACCTTC. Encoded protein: CATSRGGDYGYTF. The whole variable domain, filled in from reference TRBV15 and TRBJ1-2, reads DAMVIQNPRYQVTQFGKPVTLSCSQTLNHNVMYWYQQKSSQAPKLLFHYYDKDFNNEADTPDNFQSRRPNTSFCFLDIRSPGLGDTAMYLCATSRGGDYGYTFGSGTRLTVV.

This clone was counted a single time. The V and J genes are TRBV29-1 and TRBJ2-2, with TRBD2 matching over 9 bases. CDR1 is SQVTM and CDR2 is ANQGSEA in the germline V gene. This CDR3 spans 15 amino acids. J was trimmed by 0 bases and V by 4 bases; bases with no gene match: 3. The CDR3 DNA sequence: TGCAGCGTTGCTAGCGGGACCGCGAACACCGGGGAGCTGTTTTTT. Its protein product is CSVASGTANTGELFF.

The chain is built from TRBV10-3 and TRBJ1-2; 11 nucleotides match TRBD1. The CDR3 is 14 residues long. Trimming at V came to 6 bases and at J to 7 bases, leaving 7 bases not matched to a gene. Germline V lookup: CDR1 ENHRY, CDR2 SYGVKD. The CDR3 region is CAISYGGQGGGYTF. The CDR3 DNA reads TGTGCCATCAGCTACGGGGGACAGGGGGGTGGCTACACCTTC.

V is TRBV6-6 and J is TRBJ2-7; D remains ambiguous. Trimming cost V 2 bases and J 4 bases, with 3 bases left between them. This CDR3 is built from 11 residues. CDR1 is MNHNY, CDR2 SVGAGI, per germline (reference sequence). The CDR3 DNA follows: TGTGCCAGCAGTTACGCGTACGAGCAGTACTTC. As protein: CASSYAYEQYF.

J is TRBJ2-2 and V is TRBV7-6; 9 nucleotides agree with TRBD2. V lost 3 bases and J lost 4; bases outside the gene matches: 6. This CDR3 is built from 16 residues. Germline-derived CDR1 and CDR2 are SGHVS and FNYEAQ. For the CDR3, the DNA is TGTGCCAGCAGCTTTTTAGCGGGAGCCGGCACCGGGGAGCTGTTTTTT. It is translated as CASSFLAGAGTGELFF.

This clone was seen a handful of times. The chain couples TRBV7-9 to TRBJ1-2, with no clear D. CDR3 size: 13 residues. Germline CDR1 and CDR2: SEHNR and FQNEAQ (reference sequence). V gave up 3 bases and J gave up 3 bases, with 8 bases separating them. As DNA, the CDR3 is TGTGCCAGCAGCTTTTCAGCGGACTATGGCTACACCTTC. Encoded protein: CASSFSADYGYTF.